The rows below give T cell receptor beta chains drawn from one sample of a study of blood T cell repertoires in COVID-19. The assay was immunoSEQ multiplex PCR, and TCRdb's table has in-frame clones only and misses some. The sample gives under 250,000 clones, more than 75% of which show up once; more than 1.5% is in the top ten. The specimen was PBMCs or T cells enriched from blood (not recorded which). The receptors derive from a man aged 35-49 years who had recovered from COVID-19. CDR3s include the opening cysteine and the closing phenylalanine or tryptophan. The D gene is left open where the match is weak.

CDR3: CASSYITGRRTEAFF; DNA: TGTGCCAGCAGTTACATTACAGGGCGACGGACTGAAGCTTTCTTT; V: TRBV6-5; J: TRBJ1-1; D: -
CDR3: CASSSNRDRVTDTQYF; DNA: TGTGCCAGTAGTAGCAACCGGGACAGGGTCACAGATACGCAGTATTTT; V: TRBV19; J: TRBJ2-3; D: TRBD1
CDR3: CASSVAGGAYEQYF; DNA: TGTGCCAGCAGCGTGGCAGGGGGTGCCTACGAGCAGTACTTC; V: TRBV7-9; J: TRBJ2-7; D: TRBD1
CDR3: CASSGDGDRGSSYNSPLHF; DNA: TGTGCCAGCAGCGGGGACGGAGACAGGGGGAGCTCCTATAATTCACCCCTCCACTTT; V: TRBV9; J: TRBJ1-6; D: TRBD1
CDR3: CSVEGWQVWDTQYF; DNA: TGCAGCGTTGAGGGTTGGCAGGTGTGGGATACGCAGTATTTT; V: TRBV29-1; J: TRBJ2-3; D: -
CDR3: CASSPTQHRNEQFF; DNA: TGTGCCAGCAGCCCCACACAGCATCGCAATGAGCAGTTCTTC; V: TRBV27; J: TRBJ2-1; D: -
CDR3: CASSAGLAGGLNEQFF; DNA: TGTGCCAGCAGCGCCGGACTAGCGGGGGGTCTCAATGAGCAGTTCTTC; V: TRBV11-1; J: TRBJ2-1; D: TRBD2
CDR3: CAWERGSGANVLTF; DNA: TGTGCCTGGGAACGGGGCTCTGGGGCCAACGTCCTGACTTTC; V: TRBV30; J: TRBJ2-6; D: -
CDR3: CASSLASGGLETQYF; DNA: TGTGCCAGCAGCTTAGCTAGCGGGGGATTGGAGACCCAGTACTTC; V: TRBV7-9; J: TRBJ2-5; D: TRBD2
CDR3: CASSLRQPGYNEQYF; DNA: TGTGCCAGCAGTTTACGACAGCCCGGGTATAACGAGCAGTACTTC; V: TRBV28; J: TRBJ2-7; D: -